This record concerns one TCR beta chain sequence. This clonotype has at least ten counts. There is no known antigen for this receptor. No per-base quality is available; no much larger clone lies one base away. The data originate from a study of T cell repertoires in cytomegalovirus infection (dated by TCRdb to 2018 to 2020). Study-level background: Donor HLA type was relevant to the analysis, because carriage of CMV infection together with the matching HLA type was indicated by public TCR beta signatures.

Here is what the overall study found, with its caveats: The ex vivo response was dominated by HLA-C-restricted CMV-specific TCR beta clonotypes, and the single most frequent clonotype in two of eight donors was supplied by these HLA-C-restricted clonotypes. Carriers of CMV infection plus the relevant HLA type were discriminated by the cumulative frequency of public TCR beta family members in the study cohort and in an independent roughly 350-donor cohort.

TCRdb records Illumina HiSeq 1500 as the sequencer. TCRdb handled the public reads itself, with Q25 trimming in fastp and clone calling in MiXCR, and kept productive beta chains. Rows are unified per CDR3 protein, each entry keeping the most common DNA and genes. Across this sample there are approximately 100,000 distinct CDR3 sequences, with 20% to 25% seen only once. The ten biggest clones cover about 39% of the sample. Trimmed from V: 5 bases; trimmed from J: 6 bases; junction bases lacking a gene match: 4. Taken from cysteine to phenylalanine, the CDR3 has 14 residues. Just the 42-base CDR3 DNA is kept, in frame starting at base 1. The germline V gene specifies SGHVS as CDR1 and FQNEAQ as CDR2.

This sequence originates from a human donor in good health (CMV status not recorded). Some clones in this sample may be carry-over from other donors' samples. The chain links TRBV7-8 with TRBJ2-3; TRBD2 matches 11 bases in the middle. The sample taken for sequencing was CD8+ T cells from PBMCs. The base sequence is TGTGCCAGCAGCCGACTAGCGGGGTTGGATACGCAGTATTTT. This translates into CASSRLAGLDTQYF.